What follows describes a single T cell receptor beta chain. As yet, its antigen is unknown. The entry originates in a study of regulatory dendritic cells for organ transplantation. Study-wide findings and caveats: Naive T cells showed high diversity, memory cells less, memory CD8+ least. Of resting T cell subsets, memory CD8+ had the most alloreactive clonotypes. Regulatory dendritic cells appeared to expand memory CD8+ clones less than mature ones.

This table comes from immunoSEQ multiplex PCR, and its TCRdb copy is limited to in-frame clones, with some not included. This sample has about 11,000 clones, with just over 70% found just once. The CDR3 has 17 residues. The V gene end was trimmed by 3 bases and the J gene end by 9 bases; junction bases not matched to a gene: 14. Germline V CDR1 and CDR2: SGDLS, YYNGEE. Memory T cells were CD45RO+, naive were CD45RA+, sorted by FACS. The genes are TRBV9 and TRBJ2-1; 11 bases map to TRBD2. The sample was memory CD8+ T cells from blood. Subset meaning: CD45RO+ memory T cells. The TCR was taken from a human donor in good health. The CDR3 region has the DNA TGTGCCAGCAGCGCGTTACTAGCGGGAGCGCTCGGAGGTGAGCAGTTCTTC. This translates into CASSALLAGALGGEQFF.